Listed below are T cell receptor beta chains from one sample, sequenced in a study of blood T cell repertoires in COVID-19. Assay used: immunoSEQ multiplex PCR; TCRdb lists only in-frame clones, some missing. The table lists about 110,000 clones, 85% of them singletons. The sequencing input was peripheral blood. These receptors originate from a man aged 35 to 55 with acute or convalescent COVID-19. Both conserved end residues are part of each CDR3. D genes are given only for firm matches.

cdr3_length v_call d_call cdr3_aa
15 TRBV5-1 TRBD1 CASSWGDRGLGEQYF
15 TRBV5-1 NA CASSLSLGGTGELFF
17 TRBV7-3 TRBD2 CASSPRHGGSPYNEQFF
15 TRBV7-8 TRBD2 CASSAIAGWGETQYF
14 TRBV6-5 TRBD2 CASSSGLGVQTQYF
15 TRBV24-1 TRBD1 CATSGPGGLSDTQYF
13 TRBV7-2 NA CASSFYSTDTQYF
15 TRBV11-2 NA CASTFGGPANEKLFF
16 TRBV3-1/TRBV3-2 TRBD1 CASSQSGQGLSSEQFF
13 TRBV12-3/TRBV12-4 NA CASSLTGFGIQYF
15 TRBV5-1 NA CASSLVVGVEYEQYF
16 TRBV27 NA CASSDFTGRDSYEQYF
17 TRBV5-1 TRBD1 CASSSTGGIGWNTEAFF
15 TRBV6-1 NA CASSEVLQVSYEQYF
13 TRBV15 NA CATSRTGETEAFF
16 TRBV7-2 TRBD1 CASRPTGGEGTDTQYF
17 TRBV6-2/TRBV6-3 TRBD2 CASSYYGLAGFSYEQYF
13 TRBV5-1 NA CASRLVGQETQYF
16 TRBV19 TRBD1 CASSSRRQGQVYGYTF
18 TRBV4-1 NA CASSQTSEGANLEGTIYF
13 TRBV12-3/TRBV12-4 NA CASSLWGADTQYF
14 TRBV7-2 TRBD2 CASSPGGVRHEQYF
16 TRBV9 NA CASSVGLMESTDTQYF
13 TRBV24-1 NA CATSDDEVWGYTF
15 TRBV7-9 NA CASSALVMATDTQYF
14 TRBV30 TRBD2 CAWSWGGRYNEQFF
20 TRBV5-1 TRBD2 CASSPEGVIAGRGTYNEQFF
14 TRBV4-1 TRBD1 CASSRQTGVYEQYF
11 TRBV5-1 NA CASRLAGELFF
15 TRBV5-4 TRBD1 CASSTQDRVDTEAFF